This note documents a single T cell receptor (beta chain) sequence. Its target is unknown. In germline, CDR1 is SGHTA, CDR2 FQGTGA. The CDR3 covers 14 residues. Trimming removed 5 bases from V and 4 bases from J, with 14 bases in between. Researchers amplified the TCR beta CDR3 regions from RNA transcripts. When the TCR CDR3 underwent first-round RT-PCR, the HTBI primer set was used. TCRdb used MiXCR to reprocess the multiplex PCR reads, holding one entry per CDR3 protein. The profile shows 490,000 or so distinct CDR3 sequences, 35% to 50% of them singletons. This specimen comes from a study of T cells in Graves' hyperthyroidism and ophthalmopathy. Findings and limits, study-wide: Expanded thyroid clonotypes (above 0.001) were mostly also found in blood.

Exclusion criteria comprised uncontrolled infection, other autoimmune disease, pregnancy or lactation. Sequenced: peripheral blood or thyroid tissue (not recorded which). The V gene is TRBV7-3, the J gene TRBJ1-1; maybe TRBD1 (6 bases). The sequence derives from an adult woman with Graves' disease, either hyperthyroidism or ophthalmopathy (not recorded which). CDR3 residues: CASSPGGGSTEAFF. Here the CDR3 DNA reads TGTGCCAGCAGCCCCGGAGGGGGTTCCACTGAAGCTTTCTTT.